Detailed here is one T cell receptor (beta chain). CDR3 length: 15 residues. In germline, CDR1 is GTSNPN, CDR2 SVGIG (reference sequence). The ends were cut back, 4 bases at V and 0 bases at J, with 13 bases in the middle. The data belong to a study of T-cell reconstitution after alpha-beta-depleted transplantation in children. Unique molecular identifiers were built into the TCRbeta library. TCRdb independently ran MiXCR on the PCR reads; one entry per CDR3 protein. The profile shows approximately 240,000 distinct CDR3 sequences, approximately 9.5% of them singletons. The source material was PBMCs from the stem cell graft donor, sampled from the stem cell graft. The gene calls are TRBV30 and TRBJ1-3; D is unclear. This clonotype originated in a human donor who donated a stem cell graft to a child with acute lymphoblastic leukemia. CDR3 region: CAWTDQAYSGNTIYF. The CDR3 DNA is TGTGCCTGGACTGATCAGGCTTACTCTGGAAACACCATATATTTT.